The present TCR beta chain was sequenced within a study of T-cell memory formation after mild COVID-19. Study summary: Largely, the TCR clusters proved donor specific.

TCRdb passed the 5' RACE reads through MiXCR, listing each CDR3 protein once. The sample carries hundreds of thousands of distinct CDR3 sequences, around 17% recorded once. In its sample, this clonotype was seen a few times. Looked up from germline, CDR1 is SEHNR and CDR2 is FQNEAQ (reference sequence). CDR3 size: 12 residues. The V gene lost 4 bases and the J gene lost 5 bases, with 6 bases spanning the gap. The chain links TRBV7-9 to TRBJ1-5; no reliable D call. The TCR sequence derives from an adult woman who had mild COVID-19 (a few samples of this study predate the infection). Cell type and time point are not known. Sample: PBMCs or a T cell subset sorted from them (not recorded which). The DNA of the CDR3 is TGTGCCAGCAGCTCGAGGCATCAGCCCCAGCATTTT. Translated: CASSSRHQPQHF.